This T cell receptor (beta chain) was documented in a study of early T cells in non-severe SARS-CoV-2 infection. Study-level background: Sequenced material consisted of bulk RNA (from unsorted whole blood), and chains were unpaired. Findings and limits, study-wide: Database matching using VDJdb favored anti-spike CD8 responses, with private and CD4 specificities left missing.

Note on this clonotype: Its specificity is unknown.

The CDR3 is 13 amino acids. Germline CDR1 reads SGHTA; CDR2 reads FQGTGA. V was clipped by 3 bases and J by 2 bases, with 7 bases between them. The TCR library protocol was used to attach unique molecular identifiers. These identifiers were attached to individual cDNA molecules. TCRdb redid the calling of the 5' RACE reads with MiXCR, one entry per CDR3 protein. The sample comprises 100,000 to 130,000 distinct CDR3 sequences, 12% of which are singletons, and approximately 3.1% rests with the top ten. Sequencing was done on a sample of whole blood. The rearrangement uses TRBV7-3 and TRBJ1-1; D gene uncertain. The clonotype originates from an adult who was a healthcare worker with PCR-confirmed SARS-CoV-2 infection or an uninfected control (not recorded which). The CDR3 sequence: CASSFGSNTEAFF. CDR3 nucleotides: TGTGCCAGCAGCTTTGGAAGTAACACTGAAGCTTTCTTT. Full variable domain (outside the CDR3, taken from reference TRBV7-3 and TRBJ1-1): GAGVSQTPSNKVTEKGKYVELRCDPISGHTALYWYRQSLGQGPEFLIYFQGTGAADDSGLPNDRFFAVRPEGSVSTLKIQRTERGDSAVYLCASSFGSNTEAFFGQGTRLTVV.